These 2 T cell receptor beta chains were all obtained from the same sample, sequenced in a study of blood T cells in healthy people across ages. A second PCR, run for about 7 to 12 cycles, used a sample-barcoded 5' primer plus a J-beta primer mix. TCRdb ran MiXCR on the 5' RACE reads and lists one entry per CDR3 protein. The sample records fewer than 1.5 million distinct CDR3 sequences, roughly 45% being singletons. Sequences were obtained from blood. The receptors were sampled from a woman aged 18 to 35 in good health.

This clonotype has just a few counts. The rearrangement uses TRBV5-1 and TRBJ2-1; the match to TRBD2 covers 13 bases. The ends lost 2 bases at V and 5 bases at J; junction bases unmatched: 4. The CDR3 is made up of 16 amino acids. Germline V lookup: CDR1 SGHRS, CDR2 YFSETQ. CDR3 coding DNA: TGCGCCAGCAGCTTCCGGACTAGCGGGGGCAACAATGAGCAGTTCTTC. It is translated as CASSFRTSGGNNEQFF.

V is TRBV3-1 and J is TRBJ1-2; D not resolved. Trimming removed 0 bases from V and 7 bases from J, with 12 bases in between. The CDR3 covers 14 residues. Germline-derived CDR1 and CDR2 are LGHDT and YNNKEL (reference sequence). The CDR3 protein is CASSQDIKSAGYTF. CDR3 nucleotides: TGTGCCAGCAGCCAAGATATCAAATCGGCTGGCTACACCTTC.